A selection of T cell receptor beta chains follows, all from one sample in a study of T cell responses to AZD1222 COVID-19 vaccine. The method was immunoSEQ multiplex PCR; TCRdb's version includes in-frame clones alone and lacks a portion of them. The profile shows 150,000 to 200,000 clones, 92% of them singletons. The input for sequencing was peripheral blood, taken 28 days after the second AZD1222 dose. The source is an adult who received the AZD1222 COVID-19 vaccine. The CDR3 runs from the conserved cysteine through the conserved F or W. Fields, in order: CDR3 DNA, CDR3 protein, D gene, V gene, J gene, clone size. The D gene is left open where the match is weak. Rows may omit the clone size; those that give it use once, few, many or a size class.

CDR3nt: TGTGCCAGCAGTCCTCATGAGGGTAGGAGCTCTGGGGCCAACGTCCTGACTTTC
CDR3aa: CASSPHEGRSSGANVLTF
d_gene: .
v_gene: TRBV6-6
j_gene: TRBJ2-6
abundance: .

CDR3nt: TGTGCCAGCAGTTACTCGATGGGGGTGGGGACTGAAGCTTTCTTT
CDR3aa: CASSYSMGVGTEAFF
d_gene: .
v_gene: TRBV6-5
j_gene: TRBJ1-1
abundance: .

CDR3nt: TGTGCCAGCAGTCCTACAGTAGGGCTTCACTATGGCTACACCTTC
CDR3aa: CASSPTVGLHYGYTF
d_gene: .
v_gene: TRBV28
j_gene: TRBJ1-2
abundance: once

CDR3nt: TGTGCCAGCACCCGTGGGAGCGCCTGGCCCCTCCACTTT
CDR3aa: CASTRGSAWPLHF
d_gene: .
v_gene: TRBV6-6
j_gene: TRBJ1-6
abundance: once

CDR3nt: TGTGCCAGCAGCTACCTGACAGGGCGGGATCAGCCCCAGCATTTT
CDR3aa: CASSYLTGRDQPQHF
d_gene: TRBD1
v_gene: TRBV2
j_gene: TRBJ1-5
abundance: .

CDR3nt: TGTGCCAGTAGAAAGGGGACAGCGAGCAATCAGCCCCAGCATTTT
CDR3aa: CASRKGTASNQPQHF
d_gene: TRBD1
v_gene: TRBV19
j_gene: TRBJ1-5
abundance: .

CDR3nt: TGTGCCAGCAGCGGACGGACTAGCGGAGGGTACAATGAGCAGTTCTTC
CDR3aa: CASSGRTSGGYNEQFF
d_gene: TRBD2
v_gene: TRBV7-3
j_gene: TRBJ2-1
abundance: .

CDR3nt: TGTGCCTGGAGTGGAACAGGGCCTAATACTTTC
CDR3aa: CAWSGTGPNTF
d_gene: .
v_gene: TRBV30
j_gene: TRBJ1-2
abundance: .

CDR3nt: TGCAGCGTTGGTCTCCGGGGAGTAGAAAAACTGTTTTTT
CDR3aa: CSVGLRGVEKLFF
d_gene: .
v_gene: TRBV29-1
j_gene: TRBJ1-4
abundance: once

CDR3nt: TGCGCCAGCAGCCCAAGCGGGGGGGCCGCCTACGAGCAGTACTTC
CDR3aa: CASSPSGGAAYEQYF
d_gene: TRBD2
v_gene: TRBV4-1
j_gene: TRBJ2-7
abundance: .

CDR3nt: TGTGCCAGCAGCCCCCCGAGGGGGAACCCTGGAAACACCATATATTTT
CDR3aa: CASSPPRGNPGNTIYF
d_gene: .
v_gene: TRBV5-6
j_gene: TRBJ1-3
abundance: .

CDR3nt: TGTGCCAGTAGTATAGGGGACAGGGCCGGTGGCTACACCTTC
CDR3aa: CASSIGDRAGGYTF
d_gene: TRBD1
v_gene: TRBV19
j_gene: TRBJ1-2
abundance: .

CDR3nt: TGTGCCATCTCTACTTTCTCTGGAAACACCATATATTTT
CDR3aa: CAISTFSGNTIYF
d_gene: .
v_gene: TRBV19
j_gene: TRBJ1-3
abundance: .

CDR3nt: TGTGCCAGTATAGGACAGGGGAACACTGAAGCTTTCTTT
CDR3aa: CASIGQGNTEAFF
d_gene: TRBD1
v_gene: TRBV19
j_gene: TRBJ1-1
abundance: .

CDR3nt: TGTGCCAGCAGCCTCGGGGCCTCCTACAATGAGCAGTTCTTC
CDR3aa: CASSLGASYNEQFF
d_gene: .
v_gene: TRBV11-3
j_gene: TRBJ2-1
abundance: .

CDR3nt: TGTGCCAGCAGTGAACCAGGAATCTCCTACGAGCAGTACTTC
CDR3aa: CASSEPGISYEQYF
d_gene: .
v_gene: TRBV6-1
j_gene: TRBJ2-7
abundance: .

CDR3nt: TGTGCCAGCAGCATTGGACAGCCGGGGCGTAATGAAAAACTGTTTTTT
CDR3aa: CASSIGQPGRNEKLFF
d_gene: .
v_gene: TRBV28
j_gene: TRBJ1-4
abundance: .

CDR3nt: TGTGCCAGCAGTTTCCAGGGGAGCGCTGAAGCTTTCTTT
CDR3aa: CASSFQGSAEAFF
d_gene: .
v_gene: TRBV27
j_gene: TRBJ1-1
abundance: .

CDR3nt: TGTGCCAGCAGCTTAAGGGCCGGACAGCCCACTGAAGCTTTCTTT
CDR3aa: CASSLRAGQPTEAFF
d_gene: .
v_gene: TRBV11-2
j_gene: TRBJ1-1
abundance: .

CDR3nt: TGTGCCAGCAGTTTAGCAGGGTTGAACACTGAAGCTTTCTTT
CDR3aa: CASSLAGLNTEAFF
d_gene: .
v_gene: TRBV27
j_gene: TRBJ1-1
abundance: .

CDR3nt: TGTGCCAGCAGTGAGGGGGTAAGGGCTTTCTTT
CDR3aa: CASSEGVRAFF
d_gene: .
v_gene: TRBV25-1
j_gene: TRBJ1-1
abundance: .

CDR3nt: TGTGCCAGCAGCCAAGACCCCCGACTTGAATCCTACGAGCAGTACTTC
CDR3aa: CASSQDPRLESYEQYF
d_gene: .
v_gene: TRBV3-1/TRBV3-2
j_gene: TRBJ2-7
abundance: once

CDR3nt: TGTGCCAGCAGCCAGGGGACAGGGCGGGCTGGAAACACCATATATTTT
CDR3aa: CASSQGTGRAGNTIYF
d_gene: TRBD1
v_gene: TRBV3-1/TRBV3-2
j_gene: TRBJ1-3
abundance: .

CDR3nt: TGTGCCAGCAGCCTCGACAGGGTAGGTGCTTTCTTT
CDR3aa: CASSLDRVGAFF
d_gene: TRBD1
v_gene: TRBV7-2
j_gene: TRBJ1-1
abundance: .

CDR3nt: TGCGCCAGCAGCCAAGATAGGCAGGGTTCAGCTTTCTTT
CDR3aa: CASSQDRQGSAFF
d_gene: .
v_gene: TRBV4-1
j_gene: TRBJ1-1
abundance: .

CDR3nt: TGTGCCAGCAGCCCCCGGACTAGTTCGCAGTATTTT
CDR3aa: CASSPRTSSQYF
d_gene: TRBD2
v_gene: TRBV5-6
j_gene: TRBJ2-3
abundance: .

CDR3nt: TGTGCCAGCAGTTCCAGGCCGCGGGACGCGATGTTT
CDR3aa: CASSSRPRDAMF
d_gene: .
v_gene: TRBV12-3/TRBV12-4
j_gene: TRBJ1-1
abundance: .

CDR3nt: TGTGCCAGCAGTGAAGCTGGGGCAGACAATCAGCCCCAGCATTTT
CDR3aa: CASSEAGADNQPQHF
d_gene: .
v_gene: TRBV6-1
j_gene: TRBJ1-5
abundance: .

CDR3nt: TGTGCCAGCAGCCCCGGGACTCGCAATTCACCCCTCCACTTT
CDR3aa: CASSPGTRNSPLHF
d_gene: .
v_gene: TRBV5-4
j_gene: TRBJ1-6
abundance: .

CDR3nt: TGTGCCAGCAGCCCTAAGGGATCTGATACGCAGTATTTT
CDR3aa: CASSPKGSDTQYF
d_gene: .
v_gene: TRBV12-3/TRBV12-4
j_gene: TRBJ2-3
abundance: .

CDR3nt: TGTGCCAGCAGCTCGATCAGGGACAGCGTCATTCAGTACTTC
CDR3aa: CASSSIRDSVIQYF
d_gene: TRBD1
v_gene: TRBV7-2
j_gene: TRBJ2-4
abundance: .

CDR3nt: TGCGCCAGCAGCTCGGGCAGGAACACTGAAGCTTTCTTT
CDR3aa: CASSSGRNTEAFF
d_gene: .
v_gene: TRBV4-1
j_gene: TRBJ1-1
abundance: .

CDR3nt: TGTGCCAGCAGCTTAGCGACGCGCAGACAGAACTATGGCTACACCTTC
CDR3aa: CASSLATRRQNYGYTF
d_gene: .
v_gene: TRBV7-2
j_gene: TRBJ1-2
abundance: .

CDR3nt: TGCGCCAGCAGTGGACAGGACTCGCCCTACGAGCAGTACTTC
CDR3aa: CASSGQDSPYEQYF
d_gene: .
v_gene: TRBV10-1
j_gene: TRBJ2-7
abundance: few

CDR3nt: TGTGCCAGCAGCTTTTTCTACGCCCAGGGTCCAAATTCACCCCTCCACTTT
CDR3aa: CASSFFYAQGPNSPLHF
d_gene: .
v_gene: TRBV11-2
j_gene: TRBJ1-6
abundance: .

CDR3nt: TGTGCCAGCGCGTTGGGGGGGCCCTACGAGCAGTACTTC
CDR3aa: CASALGGPYEQYF
d_gene: .
v_gene: TRBV27
j_gene: TRBJ2-7
abundance: .

CDR3nt: TGTGCCTGGAGTCCCCAGTGGGACAGGGGTTACGAGCAGTACTTC
CDR3aa: CAWSPQWDRGYEQYF
d_gene: TRBD1
v_gene: TRBV30
j_gene: TRBJ2-7
abundance: .

CDR3nt: TGTGCCAGCAGCCCCTACCACAGACTTTCGTACAATGAGCAGTTCTTC
CDR3aa: CASSPYHRLSYNEQFF
d_gene: .
v_gene: TRBV3-1/TRBV3-2
j_gene: TRBJ2-1
abundance: .

CDR3nt: TGTGCCATCAGCAGACAGGGGGGTAACTATGGCTACACCTTC
CDR3aa: CAISRQGGNYGYTF
d_gene: TRBD1
v_gene: TRBV10-3
j_gene: TRBJ1-2
abundance: .

CDR3nt: TGTGCCAGCAGTGAAGTAGTGAACACCGGGGAGCTGTTTTTT
CDR3aa: CASSEVVNTGELFF
d_gene: .
v_gene: TRBV6-1
j_gene: TRBJ2-2
abundance: .

CDR3nt: TGTGCCAGCAGCCAGGGACAGTTTAACTATGGCTACACCTTC
CDR3aa: CASSQGQFNYGYTF
d_gene: TRBD1
v_gene: TRBV7-9
j_gene: TRBJ1-2
abundance: few

CDR3nt: TGTGCCTGGAGTGTGATCGGGGAGGGCCCCGCTGGGGAGCTGTTTTTT
CDR3aa: CAWSVIGEGPAGELFF
d_gene: TRBD2
v_gene: TRBV30
j_gene: TRBJ2-2
abundance: .

CDR3nt: TGTGCCAGCACCTCACCCGCGAGACAGTTTTACAATGAGCAGTTCTTC
CDR3aa: CASTSPARQFYNEQFF
d_gene: .
v_gene: TRBV7-2
j_gene: TRBJ2-1
abundance: .

CDR3nt: TGTGCCAGCAGTCCCCCCCCGGGACAGGGGGCATGGGCCCAGTACTTC
CDR3aa: CASSPPPGQGAWAQYF
d_gene: TRBD1
v_gene: TRBV27
j_gene: TRBJ2-5
abundance: .

CDR3nt: TGTGCCAGCAGCTTAGTGGGGACAGGGGGCAGAAGCTCTGGAAACACCATATATTTT
CDR3aa: CASSLVGTGGRSSGNTIYF
d_gene: TRBD1
v_gene: TRBV7-2
j_gene: TRBJ1-3
abundance: .

CDR3nt: TGTGCCAGTAGTCGGACATCAGGAAACACCATATATTTT
CDR3aa: CASSRTSGNTIYF
d_gene: .
v_gene: TRBV19
j_gene: TRBJ1-3
abundance: .